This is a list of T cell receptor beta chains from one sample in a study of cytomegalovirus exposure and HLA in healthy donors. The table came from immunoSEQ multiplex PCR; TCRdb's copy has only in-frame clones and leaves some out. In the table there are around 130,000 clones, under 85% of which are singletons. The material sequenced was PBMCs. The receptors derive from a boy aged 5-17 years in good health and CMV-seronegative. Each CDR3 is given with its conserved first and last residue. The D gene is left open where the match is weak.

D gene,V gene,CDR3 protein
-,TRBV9,CASSVAGVSGVEQYF
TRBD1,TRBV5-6,CASNHPGQPYEQYF
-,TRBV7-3,CASSLAPLTASGNTIYF
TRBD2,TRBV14,CASSSTTSGETQYF
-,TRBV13,CASSLQGNYGYTF
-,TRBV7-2,CASSLAAGGPYNEQFF
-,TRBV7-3,CASSLRAGEQYF
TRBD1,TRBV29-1,CSVGPGGGTGSYEQYF
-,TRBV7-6,CASSTSQVYEQYF
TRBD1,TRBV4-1,CASSQDQTGNQPQHF
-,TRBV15,CATSRVTGYEQYF
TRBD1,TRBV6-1,CASTTGGAVGKLFF
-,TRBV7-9,CASSLGPGELFF
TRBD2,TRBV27,CASSPGASGRSSSYEQYF
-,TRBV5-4,CASRAPGQSTDTQYF
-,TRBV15,CATSGAVQETQYF
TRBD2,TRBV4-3,CASSRWTSVSSYNEQFF